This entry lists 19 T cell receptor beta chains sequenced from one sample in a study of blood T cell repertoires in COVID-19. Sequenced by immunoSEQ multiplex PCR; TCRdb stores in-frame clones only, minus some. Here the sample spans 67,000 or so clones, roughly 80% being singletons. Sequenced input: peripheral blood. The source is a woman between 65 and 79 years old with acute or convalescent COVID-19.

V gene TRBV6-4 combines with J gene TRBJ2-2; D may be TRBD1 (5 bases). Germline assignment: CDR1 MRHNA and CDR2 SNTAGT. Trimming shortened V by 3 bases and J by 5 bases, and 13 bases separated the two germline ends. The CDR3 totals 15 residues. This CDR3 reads CASSDRGIGTGELFF. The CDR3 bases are TGTGCCAGCAGTGATAGGGGAATTGGAACCGGGGAGCTGTTTTTT.

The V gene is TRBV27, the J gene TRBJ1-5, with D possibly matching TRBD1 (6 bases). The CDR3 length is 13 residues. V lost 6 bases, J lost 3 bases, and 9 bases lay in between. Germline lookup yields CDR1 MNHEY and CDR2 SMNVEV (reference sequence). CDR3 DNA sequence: TGTGCCAGCAGGGACAGAATCAATCAGCCCCAGCATTTT. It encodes CASRDRINQPQHF.

The CDR3 DNA is TGTGCCAGCAGCCCGGACAGATGGTCTAGCGGGAGATCCTACGAGCAGTACTTC. This translates into CASSPDRWSSGRSYEQYF. This rearrangement joins TRBV28 to TRBJ2-7; TRBD2 aligns across 10 bases. V shed 6 bases, J shed 1 base, and the junction held 15 bases outside the gene matches. The CDR3 extends over 18 amino acids. Germline V gene lookup returns CDR1 MDHEN and CDR2 SYDVKM.

The CDR3 region is CASSQGWSSDYTANTGELFF. CDR3 nucleotides: TGTGCCAGCAGTCAAGGTTGGTCCAGCGACTACACGGCGAACACCGGGGAGCTGTTTTTT. J is TRBJ2-2 and V is TRBV28, with D tentatively TRBD2 (5 bases). Trimming removed 5 bases at V and 0 bases at J, with 25 bases between. Germline CDR1 and CDR2: MDHEN and SYDVKM. The CDR3 totals 20 residues.

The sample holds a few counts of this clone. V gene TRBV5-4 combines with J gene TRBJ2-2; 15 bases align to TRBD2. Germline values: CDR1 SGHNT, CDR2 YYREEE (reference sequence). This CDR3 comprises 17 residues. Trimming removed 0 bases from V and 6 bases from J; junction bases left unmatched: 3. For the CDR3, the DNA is TGTGCCAGCAGCTTGGCAGGACTAGCGGGAGGGGCCGGGGAGCTGTTTTTT. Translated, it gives CASSLAGLAGGAGELFF.

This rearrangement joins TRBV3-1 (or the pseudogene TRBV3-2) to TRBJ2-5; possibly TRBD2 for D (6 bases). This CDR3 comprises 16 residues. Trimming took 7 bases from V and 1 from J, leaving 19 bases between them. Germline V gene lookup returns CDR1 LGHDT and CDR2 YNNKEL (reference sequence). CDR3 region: CASTPSGRGLQETQYF. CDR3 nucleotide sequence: TGTGCCAGCACCCCCTCGGGGCGGGGCCTCCAAGAGACCCAGTACTTC.

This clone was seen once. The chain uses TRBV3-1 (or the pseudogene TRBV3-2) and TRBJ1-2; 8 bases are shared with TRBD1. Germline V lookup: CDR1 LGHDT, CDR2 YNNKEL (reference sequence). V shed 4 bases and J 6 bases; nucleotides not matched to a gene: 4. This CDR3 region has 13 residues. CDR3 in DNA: TGTGCCAGCAGCCCGACAGGGGCCAATGGCTACACCTTC. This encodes CASSPTGANGYTF.

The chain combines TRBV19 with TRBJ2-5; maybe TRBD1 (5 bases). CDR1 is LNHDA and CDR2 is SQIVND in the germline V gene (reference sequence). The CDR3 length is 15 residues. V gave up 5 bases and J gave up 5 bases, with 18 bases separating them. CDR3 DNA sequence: TGTGCCAGTAGTCGAGATGGGCAGGGCGACGAGACCCAGTACTTC. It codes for CASSRDGQGDETQYF.

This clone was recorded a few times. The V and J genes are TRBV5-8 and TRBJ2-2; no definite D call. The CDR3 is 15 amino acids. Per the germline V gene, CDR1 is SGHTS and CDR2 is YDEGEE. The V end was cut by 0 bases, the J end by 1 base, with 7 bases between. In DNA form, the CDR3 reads TGTGCCAGCAGCTTGGTGTCGGGGAACACCGGGGAGCTGTTTTTT. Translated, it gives CASSLVSGNTGELFF.

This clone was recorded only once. The CDR3 bases are TGTGCCAGTAGTGGAGGACAGCTGAACACTGAAGCTTTCTTT. This sequence encodes CASSGGQLNTEAFF. The V gene is TRBV19, the J gene TRBJ1-1, with a possible D match to TRBD1 (6 bases). V was clipped by 5 bases and J by 0 bases, with 10 bases between them. Germline CDR1 reads LNHDA; CDR2 reads SQIVND (reference sequence). The CDR3 loop spans 14 amino acids.

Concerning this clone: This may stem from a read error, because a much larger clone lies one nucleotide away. The CDR3 nucleotides are TGTGCCAGCAGCGGGGATAATTCACCCCTCCACTTT. Its translation is CASSGDNSPLHF. The chain joins TRBV2 to TRBJ1-6; D uncertain. There are 12 residues in the CDR3. Germline CDR1 and CDR2: SNHLY and FYNNEI. V gave up 6 bases and J gave up 5 bases, with 5 bases separating them.

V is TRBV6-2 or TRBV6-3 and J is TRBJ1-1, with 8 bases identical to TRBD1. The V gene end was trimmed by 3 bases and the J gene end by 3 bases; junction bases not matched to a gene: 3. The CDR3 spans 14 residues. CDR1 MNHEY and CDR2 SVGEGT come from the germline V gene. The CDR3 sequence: CASSYSGGDTEAFF. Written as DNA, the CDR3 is TGTGCCAGCAGTTATTCAGGGGGCGACACTGAAGCTTTCTTT.

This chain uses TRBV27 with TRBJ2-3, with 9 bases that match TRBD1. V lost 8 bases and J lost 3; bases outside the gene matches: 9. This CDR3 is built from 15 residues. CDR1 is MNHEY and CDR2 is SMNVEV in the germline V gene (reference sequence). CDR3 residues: CASGPGTGRTDTQYF. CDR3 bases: TGTGCCAGCGGGCCAGGGACAGGGAGGACAGATACGCAGTATTTT.

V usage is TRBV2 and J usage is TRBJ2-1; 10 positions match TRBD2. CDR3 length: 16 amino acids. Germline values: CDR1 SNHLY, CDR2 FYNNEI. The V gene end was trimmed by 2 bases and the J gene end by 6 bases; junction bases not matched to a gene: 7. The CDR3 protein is CASSELSLAGPNEQFF. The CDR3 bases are TGTGCCAGCAGTGAATTGTCACTAGCGGGGCCCAATGAGCAGTTCTTC.

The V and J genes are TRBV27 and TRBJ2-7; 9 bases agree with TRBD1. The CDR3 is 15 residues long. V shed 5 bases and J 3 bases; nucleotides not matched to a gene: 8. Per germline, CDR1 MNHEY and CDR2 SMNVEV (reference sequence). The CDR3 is CASSRTGGPYYEQYF. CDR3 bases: TGTGCCAGCAGTCGAACAGGGGGCCCATACTACGAGCAGTACTTC.

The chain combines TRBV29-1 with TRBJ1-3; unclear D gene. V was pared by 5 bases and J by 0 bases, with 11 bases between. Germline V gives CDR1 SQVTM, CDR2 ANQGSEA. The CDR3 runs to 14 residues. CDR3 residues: CSVLLPDSGNTIYF. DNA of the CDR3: TGCAGCGTTCTTCTCCCAGACTCTGGAAACACCATATATTTT.

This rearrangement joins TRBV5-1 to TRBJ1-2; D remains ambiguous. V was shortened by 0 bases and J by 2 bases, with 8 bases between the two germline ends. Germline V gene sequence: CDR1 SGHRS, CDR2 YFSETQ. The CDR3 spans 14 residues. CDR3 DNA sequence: TGCGCCAGCAGCTTGGAAGGTAGCAACTATGGCTACACCTTC. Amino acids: CASSLEGSNYGYTF. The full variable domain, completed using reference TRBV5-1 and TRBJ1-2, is KAGVTQTPRYLIKTRGQQVTLSCSPISGHRSVSWYQQTPGQGLQFLFEYFSETQRNKGNFPGRFSGRQFSNSRSEMNVSTLELGDSALYLCASSLEGSNYGYTFGSGTRLTVV.

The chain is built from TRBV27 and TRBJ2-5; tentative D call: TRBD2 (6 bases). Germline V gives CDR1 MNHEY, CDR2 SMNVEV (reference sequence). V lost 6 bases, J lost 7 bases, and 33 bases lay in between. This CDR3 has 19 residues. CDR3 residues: CASSSSLGGETRFGVTQYF. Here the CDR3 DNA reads TGTGCCAGCAGCTCCTCTCTCGGCGGGGAGACTCGGTTTGGAGTGACCCAGTACTTC.

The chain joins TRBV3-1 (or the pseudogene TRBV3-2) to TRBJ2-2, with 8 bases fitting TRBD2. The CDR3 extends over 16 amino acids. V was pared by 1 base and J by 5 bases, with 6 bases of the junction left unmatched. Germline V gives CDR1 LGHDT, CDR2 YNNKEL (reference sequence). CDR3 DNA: TGTGCCAGCAGCCAAGCGAGCGGGAGTGAGACCGGGGAGCTGTTTTTT. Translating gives CASSQASGSETGELFF.